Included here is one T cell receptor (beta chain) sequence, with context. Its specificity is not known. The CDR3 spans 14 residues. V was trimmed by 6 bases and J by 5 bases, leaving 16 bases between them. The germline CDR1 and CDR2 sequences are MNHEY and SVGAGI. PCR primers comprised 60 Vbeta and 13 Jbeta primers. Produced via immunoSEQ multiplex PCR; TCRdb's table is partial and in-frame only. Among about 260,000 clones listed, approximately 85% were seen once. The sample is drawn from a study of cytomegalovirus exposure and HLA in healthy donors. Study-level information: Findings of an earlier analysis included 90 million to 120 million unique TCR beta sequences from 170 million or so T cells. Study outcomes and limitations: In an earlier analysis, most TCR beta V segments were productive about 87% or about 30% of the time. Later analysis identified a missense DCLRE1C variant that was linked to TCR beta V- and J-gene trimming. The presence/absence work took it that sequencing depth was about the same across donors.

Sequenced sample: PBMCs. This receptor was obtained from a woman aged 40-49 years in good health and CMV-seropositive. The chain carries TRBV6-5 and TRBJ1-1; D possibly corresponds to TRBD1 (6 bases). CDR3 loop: CASSAQGSETEAFF. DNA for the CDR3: TGTGCCAGCAGCGCCCAGGGGTCGGAAACTGAAGCTTTCTTT.